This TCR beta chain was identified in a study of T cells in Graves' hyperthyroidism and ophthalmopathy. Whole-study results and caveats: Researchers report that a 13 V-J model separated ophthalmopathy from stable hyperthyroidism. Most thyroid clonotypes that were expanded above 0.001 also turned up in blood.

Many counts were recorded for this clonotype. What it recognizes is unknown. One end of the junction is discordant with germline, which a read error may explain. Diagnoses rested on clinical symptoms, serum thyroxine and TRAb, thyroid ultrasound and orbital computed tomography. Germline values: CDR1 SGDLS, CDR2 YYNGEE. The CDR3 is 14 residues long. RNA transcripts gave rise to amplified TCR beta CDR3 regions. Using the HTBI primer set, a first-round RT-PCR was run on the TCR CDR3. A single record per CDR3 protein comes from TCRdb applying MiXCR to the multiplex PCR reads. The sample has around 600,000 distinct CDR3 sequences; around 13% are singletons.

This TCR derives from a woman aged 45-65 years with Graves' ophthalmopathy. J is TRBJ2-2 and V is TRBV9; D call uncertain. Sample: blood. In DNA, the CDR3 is TGTGCCAGCAGTGTAGCCCCGAACACCGGGGAGCTGTTTTTT. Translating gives CASSVAPNTGELFF.